This T cell receptor (beta chain) originates from a study of CD8+ T cells in alopecia areata. Extracted RNA was reverse transcribed, and the resulting cDNA served as sequencing template. Here immunoSEQ multiplex PCR was the method, and the copy in TCRdb shows in-frame clones only, minus some. The sample shows 250,000 or so clones, 67% of them seen only once. Per germline, CDR1 LGHNT and CDR2 FRNRAP. V lost 6 bases, J lost 5 bases, and 17 bases lay in between. This CDR3 has 15 amino acids. The chain links TRBV12-5 to TRBJ1-5; D perhaps matches TRBD1 (6 bases). The sequenced sample was CD4+ T cells sorted from blood, obtained at week 0. This TCR came from a human donor with alopecia areata. CDR3 coding DNA: TGTGCTAGTGGCCCCCCACAGGGAGGCGATCAGCCCCAGCATTTT. It specifies CASGPPQGGDQPQHF. Full variable domain (rest looked up from reference TRBV12-5 and TRBJ1-5): DARVTQTPRHKVTEMGQEVTMRCQPILGHNTVFWYRQTMMQGLELLAYFRNRAPLDDSGMPKDRFSAEMPDATLATLKIQPSEPRDSAVYFCASGPPQGGDQPQHFGDGTRLSIL.